This is a list of T cell receptor beta chains from one sample in a study of T cells in Graves' hyperthyroidism and ophthalmopathy. TCRdb reprocessed the multiplex PCR reads with MiXCR, giving one entry per CDR3 protein. The sample has fewer than 900,000 distinct CDR3 sequences; around 19% are singletons. Sequencing used blood. All receptors come from a woman aged 50 to 60 with Graves' hyperthyroidism that later progressed to Graves' ophthalmopathy. Each CDR3 is given with its conserved first and last residue. Each record gives: clone size, V gene, J gene, D gene, CDR3 DNA, CDR3 protein. D genes are given only for firm matches. Only some rows state a clone size, as once, few, many or a class for expanded clones.

clone_size: -; v_call: TRBV20-1; j_call: TRBJ1-6; d_call: -; cdr3_nt: TGCAGTGCTTGGGAGCCCCGCGGGAATTCACCCCTCCACTTT; cdr3_aa: CSAWEPRGNSPLHF
clone_size: -; v_call: TRBV6-1; j_call: TRBJ1-1; d_call: -; cdr3_nt: TGTGCCAGCGGAACAGAATTGAACACTGAAGCTTTCTTT; cdr3_aa: CASGTELNTEAFF
clone_size: many; v_call: TRBV11-2; j_call: TRBJ1-4; d_call: -; cdr3_nt: TGTGCCAGCAGCACAGGACAGCATAATGAAAAACTGTTTTTT; cdr3_aa: CASSTGQHNEKLFF
clone_size: -; v_call: TRBV6-5; j_call: TRBJ2-3; d_call: TRBD2; cdr3_nt: TGTGCCAGCAGTTACTCGCAGGCGCGGGGGGCTGCAAGCACAGATACGCAGTATTTT; cdr3_aa: CASSYSQARGAASTDTQYF
clone_size: few; v_call: TRBV4-1; j_call: TRBJ1-4; d_call: -; cdr3_nt: TGCGCCAGCAGCCAAGATGTAGGGACTGAAAAACTGTTTTTT; cdr3_aa: CASSQDVGTEKLFF
clone_size: -; v_call: TRBV9; j_call: TRBJ1-3; d_call: -; cdr3_nt: TGTGCCAGCAGCGTAGGGTCAGGGACAACTGGAAACACCATATATTTT; cdr3_aa: CASSVGSGTTGNTIYF
clone_size: few; v_call: TRBV12-3/TRBV12-4; j_call: TRBJ1-4; d_call: -; cdr3_nt: TGTGCCAGCAGTTTAGTGATCCAAACTAATGAAAAACTGTTTTTT; cdr3_aa: CASSLVIQTNEKLFF
clone_size: few; v_call: TRBV29-1; j_call: TRBJ2-6; d_call: -; cdr3_nt: TGCAGCGTTGACAAGAGCTCTGGGGCCAACGTCCTGACTTTC; cdr3_aa: CSVDKSSGANVLTF
clone_size: many; v_call: TRBV7-9; j_call: TRBJ1-2; d_call: -; cdr3_nt: TGTGCCAGCAGCTTAGGATGGGACATCTATGGCTACACCTTC; cdr3_aa: CASSLGWDIYGYTF
clone_size: many; v_call: TRBV5-1; j_call: TRBJ1-1; d_call: -; cdr3_nt: TGCGCCAGCAGCTCCCAGCGCGGGCCGGAAGTAGCTTTCTTT; cdr3_aa: CASSSQRGPEVAFF
clone_size: -; v_call: TRBV2; j_call: TRBJ1-5; d_call: -; cdr3_nt: TGTGCCAGCAGCCCGGGGGGGTGGGGTCAGCCCCAGCATTTT; cdr3_aa: CASSPGGWGQPQHF
clone_size: -; v_call: TRBV4-1; j_call: TRBJ2-1; d_call: TRBD2; cdr3_nt: TGCGCCAGCAGCCTTAACCCGGGGACTAGAGGGAATGAGCAGTTCTTC; cdr3_aa: CASSLNPGTRGNEQFF
clone_size: few; v_call: TRBV15; j_call: TRBJ1-6; d_call: -; cdr3_nt: TGTGCCACCAGCAGAGCAACCGGGACAAAGAGGAATTCACCCCTCCACTTT; cdr3_aa: CATSRATGTKRNSPLHF
clone_size: few; v_call: TRBV10-2; j_call: TRBJ2-3; d_call: TRBD2; cdr3_nt: TGCGCCAGCAGTGAGGGGGGGGTATATACGCAGTATTTT; cdr3_aa: CASSEGGVYTQYF
clone_size: few; v_call: TRBV12-5; j_call: TRBJ1-5; d_call: TRBD1; cdr3_nt: TGTGCTAGTGGTCCCTCGGGACAGGGGGTTGGCAATCAGCCCCAGCATTTT; cdr3_aa: CASGPSGQGVGNQPQHF
clone_size: -; v_call: TRBV15; j_call: TRBJ2-2; d_call: -; cdr3_nt: TGTGCCACCAGCACAACAGGGTCCGGGGAGCTGTTTTTT; cdr3_aa: CATSTTGSGELFF
clone_size: -; v_call: TRBV5-1; j_call: TRBJ2-4; d_call: -; cdr3_nt: TGCGCCAGCAGCTTGGAGTCCCAGGGGGGTGACATTCAGTACTTC; cdr3_aa: CASSLESQGGDIQYF
clone_size: once; v_call: TRBV19; j_call: TRBJ1-1; d_call: TRBD1; cdr3_nt: TGTGCCAGTAAACCTACCGGGACAGGGGGCATTGAAGCTTTCTTT; cdr3_aa: CASKPTGTGGIEAFF
clone_size: -; v_call: TRBV12-5; j_call: TRBJ2-3; d_call: -; cdr3_nt: TGTGCTAGTGGTTTGGTTATTAGCGTTACTAGCACAGATACGCAGTATTTT; cdr3_aa: CASGLVISVTSTDTQYF
clone_size: many; v_call: TRBV7-2; j_call: TRBJ2-3; d_call: -; cdr3_nt: TGTGCCAGCAGCTTAGACAGGGCGGGTGGAGATACGCAGTATTTT; cdr3_aa: CASSLDRAGGDTQYF
clone_size: few; v_call: TRBV6-6; j_call: TRBJ2-3; d_call: -; cdr3_nt: TGTGCCAGCAGTTACTCGGGGGTGAGAGTCCGTTCAGATACGCAGTATTTT; cdr3_aa: CASSYSGVRVRSDTQYF
clone_size: -; v_call: TRBV6-1; j_call: TRBJ1-2; d_call: -; cdr3_nt: TGTGCCAGCAGTGAATTTGGGGGAACTAACTATGGCTACACCTTC; cdr3_aa: CASSEFGGTNYGYTF
clone_size: many; v_call: TRBV11-2; j_call: TRBJ2-5; d_call: -; cdr3_nt: TGTGCCAGCAGCGAAGCGGTGTACCAAGAGACCCAGTACTTC; cdr3_aa: CASSEAVYQETQYF
clone_size: many; v_call: TRBV5-1; j_call: TRBJ1-2; d_call: TRBD1; cdr3_nt: TGCGCCAGCCGACAGGGCCTAACCCCTAACTATGGCTACACCTTC; cdr3_aa: CASRQGLTPNYGYTF
clone_size: many; v_call: TRBV12-3/TRBV12-4; j_call: TRBJ2-5; d_call: TRBD1; cdr3_nt: TGTGCCAGCAGAAACCCAGGGGGCGGACAAGAGACCCAGTACTTC; cdr3_aa: CASRNPGGGQETQYF
clone_size: many; v_call: TRBV20-1; j_call: TRBJ1-3; d_call: TRBD1; cdr3_nt: TGCAGTGCTTTAGGACAGGGAACTGGAAACACCATATATTTT; cdr3_aa: CSALGQGTGNTIYF
clone_size: -; v_call: TRBV3-1; j_call: TRBJ1-6; d_call: -; cdr3_nt: TGTGCCAGCAGCCGGGGGAGGGGATCGTGGAATTCACCCCTCCACTTT; cdr3_aa: CASSRGRGSWNSPLHF